This T cell receptor (beta chain) was profiled in a study of post-analysis software for immune sequencing data. Overall study: In terms of disease course, relapsing-remitting, secondary progressive and progressive-relapsing multiple sclerosis were included. Overall study results and limits: There were five or six TRBV segments more frequent in patients than controls, and TRBV5-6, TRBV5-1 and TRBV20-1 were among them. Pronounced co-clustering by F measure was evident among identically batched samples. Controls showed significantly higher normalized Chao1 diversity than did multiple sclerosis patients.

Unique molecular identifiers featured in each of the TCR beta cDNA libraries. A single record per CDR3 protein comes from TCRdb applying MiXCR to the PCR reads. The sample lists roughly 600,000 distinct CDR3 sequences, roughly 47% occurring once. This clonotype turned up a few times. Its antigen is currently unknown. Germline V gives CDR1 DFQATT, CDR2 SNEGSKA (reference sequence). The length of the CDR3 is 13 residues. The source material was blood. V and J are TRBV20-1 and TRBJ2-4; 7 bases are a match to TRBD1. The closer fit of TRBJ2-7 to the DNA end suggests the J call may be wrong. The sequence was collected from a girl between 5 and 17 years old with multiple sclerosis. The CDR3 loop reads CSAIGTETYEQYF. In DNA form, the CDR3 reads TGCAGTGCTATAGGGACAGAAACTTACGAGCAGTACTTC.